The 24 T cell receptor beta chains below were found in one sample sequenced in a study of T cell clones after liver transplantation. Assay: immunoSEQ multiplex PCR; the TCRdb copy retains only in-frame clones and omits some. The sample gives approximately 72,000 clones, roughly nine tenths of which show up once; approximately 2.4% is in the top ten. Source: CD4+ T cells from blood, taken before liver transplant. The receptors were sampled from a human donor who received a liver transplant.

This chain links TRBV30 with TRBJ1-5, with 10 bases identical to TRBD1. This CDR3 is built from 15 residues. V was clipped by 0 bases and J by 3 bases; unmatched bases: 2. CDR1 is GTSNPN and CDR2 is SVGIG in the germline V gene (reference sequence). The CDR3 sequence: CAWSVRQGANQPQHF. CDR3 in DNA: TGTGCCTGGAGTGTAAGACAGGGGGCCAATCAGCCCCAGCATTTT.

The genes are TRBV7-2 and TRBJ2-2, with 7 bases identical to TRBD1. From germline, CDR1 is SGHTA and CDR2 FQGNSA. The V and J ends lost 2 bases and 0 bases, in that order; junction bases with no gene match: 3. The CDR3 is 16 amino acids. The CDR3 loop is CASSLYGTANTGELFF. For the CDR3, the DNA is TGTGCCAGCAGCTTATACGGGACAGCGAACACCGGGGAGCTGTTTTTT. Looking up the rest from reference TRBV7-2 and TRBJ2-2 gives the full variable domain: GAGVSQSPSNKVTEKGKDVELRCDPISGHTALYWYRQSLGQGLEFLIYFQGNSAPDKSGLPSDRFSAERTGGSVSTLTIQRTQQEDSAVYLCASSLYGTANTGELFFGEGSRLTVL.

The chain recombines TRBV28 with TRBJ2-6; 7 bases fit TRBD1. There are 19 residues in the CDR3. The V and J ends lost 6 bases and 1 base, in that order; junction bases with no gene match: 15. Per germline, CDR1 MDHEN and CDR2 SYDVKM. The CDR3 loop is CASSPDRARARSGANVLTF. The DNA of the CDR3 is TGTGCCAGCAGCCCAGACAGGGCTCGGGCCCGTTCTGGGGCCAACGTCCTGACTTTC.

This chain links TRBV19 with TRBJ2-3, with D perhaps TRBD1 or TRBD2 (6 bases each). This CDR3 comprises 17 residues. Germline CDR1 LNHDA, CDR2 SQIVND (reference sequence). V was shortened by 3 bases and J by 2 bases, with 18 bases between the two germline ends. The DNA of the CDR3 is TGTGCCAGTAGTATGTTGGAGGGGGTAATAAACACAGATACGCAGTATTTT. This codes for CASSMLEGVINTDTQYF.

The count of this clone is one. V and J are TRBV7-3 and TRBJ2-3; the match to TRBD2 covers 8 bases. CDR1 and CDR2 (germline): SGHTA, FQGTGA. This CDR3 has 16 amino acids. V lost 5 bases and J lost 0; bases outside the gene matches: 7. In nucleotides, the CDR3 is TGTGCCAGCAGCCCACAGAGACTAGCGAGCACAGATACGCAGTATTTT. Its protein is CASSPQRLASTDTQYF.

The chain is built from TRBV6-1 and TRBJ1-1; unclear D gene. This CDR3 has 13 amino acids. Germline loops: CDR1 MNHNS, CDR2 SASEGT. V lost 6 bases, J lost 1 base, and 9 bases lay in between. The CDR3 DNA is TGTGCCAGCAGCGTACACCGGAACACTGAAGCTTTCTTT. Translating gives CASSVHRNTEAFF.

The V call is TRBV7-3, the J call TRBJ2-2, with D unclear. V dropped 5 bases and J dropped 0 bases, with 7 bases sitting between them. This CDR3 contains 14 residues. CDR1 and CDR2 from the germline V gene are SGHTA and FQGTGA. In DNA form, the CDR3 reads TGTGCCAGCAGCCCTACAACGAACACCGGGGAGCTGTTTTTT. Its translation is CASSPTTNTGELFF.

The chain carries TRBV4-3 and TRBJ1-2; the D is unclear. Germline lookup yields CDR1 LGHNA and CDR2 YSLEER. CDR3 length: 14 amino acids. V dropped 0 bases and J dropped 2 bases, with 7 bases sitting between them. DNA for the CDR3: TGCGCCAGCAGCCAAGACGATTCAAACTATGGCTACACCTTC. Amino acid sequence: CASSQDDSNYGYTF.

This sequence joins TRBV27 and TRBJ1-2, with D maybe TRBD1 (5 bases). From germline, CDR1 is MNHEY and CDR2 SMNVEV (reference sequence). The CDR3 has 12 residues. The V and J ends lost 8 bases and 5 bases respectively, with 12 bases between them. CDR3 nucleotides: TGTGCCAGCGCGGGCAGGGATTATGGCTACACCTTC. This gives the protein CASAGRDYGYTF.

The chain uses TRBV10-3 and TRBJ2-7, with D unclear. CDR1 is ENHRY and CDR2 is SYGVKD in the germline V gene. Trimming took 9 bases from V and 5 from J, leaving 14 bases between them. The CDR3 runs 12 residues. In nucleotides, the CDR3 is TGTGCCATAAGGACGGCATCCAACGAGCAGTACTTC. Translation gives CAIRTASNEQYF.

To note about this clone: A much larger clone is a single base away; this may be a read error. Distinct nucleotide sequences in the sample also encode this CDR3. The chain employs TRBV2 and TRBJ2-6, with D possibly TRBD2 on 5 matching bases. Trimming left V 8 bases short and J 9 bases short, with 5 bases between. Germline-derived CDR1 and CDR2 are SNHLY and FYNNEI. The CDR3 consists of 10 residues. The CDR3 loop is CASGGNVLTF. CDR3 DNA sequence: TGTGCCAGCGGAGGCAACGTCCTGACTTTC.

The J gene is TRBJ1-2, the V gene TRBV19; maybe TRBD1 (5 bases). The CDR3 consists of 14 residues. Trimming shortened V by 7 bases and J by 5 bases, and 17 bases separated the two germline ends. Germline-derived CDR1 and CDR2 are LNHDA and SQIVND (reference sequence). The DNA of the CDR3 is TGTGCCAGTATTCGGTCAGGGATCACGTATGGCTACACCTTC. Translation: CASIRSGITYGYTF.

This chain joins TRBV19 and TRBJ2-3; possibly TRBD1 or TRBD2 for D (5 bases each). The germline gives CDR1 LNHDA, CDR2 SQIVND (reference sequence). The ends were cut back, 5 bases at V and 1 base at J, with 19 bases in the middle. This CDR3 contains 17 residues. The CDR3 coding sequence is TGTGCCAGTAGTTCCACCGGGACGGCCTTGGGCACAGATACGCAGTATTTT. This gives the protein CASSSTGTALGTDTQYF.

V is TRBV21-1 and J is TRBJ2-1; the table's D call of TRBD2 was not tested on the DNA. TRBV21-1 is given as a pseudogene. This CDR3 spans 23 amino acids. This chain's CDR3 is CASRKGKTSGTGSTNSSYNEQFF. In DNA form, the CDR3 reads TGTGCCAGCAGGAAAGGGAAGACTAGCGGGACAGGGTCGACAAATAGCTCCTACAATGAGCAGTTCTTC.

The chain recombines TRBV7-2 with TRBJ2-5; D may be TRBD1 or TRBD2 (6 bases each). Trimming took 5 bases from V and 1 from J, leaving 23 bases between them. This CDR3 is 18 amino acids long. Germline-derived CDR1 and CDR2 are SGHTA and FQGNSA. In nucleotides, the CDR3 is TGTGCCAGCAGCGCTAGACGTTATGGGGGGCCTGGCCAAGAGACCCAGTACTTC. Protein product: CASSARRYGGPGQETQYF.

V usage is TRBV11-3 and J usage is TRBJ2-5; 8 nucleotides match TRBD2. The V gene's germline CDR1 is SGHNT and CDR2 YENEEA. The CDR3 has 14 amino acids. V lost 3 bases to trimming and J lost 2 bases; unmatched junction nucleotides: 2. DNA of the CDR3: TGTGCCAGCAGCTTTACTAGCGGACAAGAGACCCAGTACTTC. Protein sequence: CASSFTSGQETQYF.

CDR3 protein: CASSLGLAGSSYNEQFF. The CDR3 bases are TGTGCCAGCAGCTTAGGCCTAGCGGGGTCCTCCTACAATGAGCAGTTCTTC. The rearrangement links TRBV7-2 to TRBJ2-1; 9 positions agree with TRBD2. Germline CDR1 is SGHTA and CDR2 is FQGNSA. J lost 0 bases, V lost 1 base, and 4 bases had no gene match. This CDR3 comprises 17 residues.

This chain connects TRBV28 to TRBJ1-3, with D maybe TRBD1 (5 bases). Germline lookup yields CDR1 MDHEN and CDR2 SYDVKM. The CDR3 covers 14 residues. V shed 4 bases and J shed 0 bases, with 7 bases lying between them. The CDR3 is CASSSRASGNTIYF. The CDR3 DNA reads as TGTGCCAGCAGTTCCAGGGCCTCTGGAAACACCATATATTTT.

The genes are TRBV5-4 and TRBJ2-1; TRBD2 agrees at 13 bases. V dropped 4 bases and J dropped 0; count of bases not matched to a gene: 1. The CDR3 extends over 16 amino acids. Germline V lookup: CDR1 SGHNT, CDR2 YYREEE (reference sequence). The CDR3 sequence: CASSRTSGSSYNEQFF. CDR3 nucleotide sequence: TGTGCCAGCAGCAGGACTAGCGGGAGCTCCTACAATGAGCAGTTCTTC.

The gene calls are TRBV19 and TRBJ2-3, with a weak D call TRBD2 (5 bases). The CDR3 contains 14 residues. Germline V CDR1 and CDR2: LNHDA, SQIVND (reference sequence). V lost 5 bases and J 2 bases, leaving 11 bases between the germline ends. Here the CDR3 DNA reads TGTGCCAGTAGTCCGGGGAAAATCACAGATACGCAGTATTTT. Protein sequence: CASSPGKITDTQYF.

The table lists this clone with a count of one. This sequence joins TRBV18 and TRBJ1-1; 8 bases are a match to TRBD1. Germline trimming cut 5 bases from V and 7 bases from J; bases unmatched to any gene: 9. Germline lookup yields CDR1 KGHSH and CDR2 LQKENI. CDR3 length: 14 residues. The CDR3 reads CASSAQDRVGEAFF. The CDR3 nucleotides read TGTGCCAGCTCAGCTCAGGACAGGGTTGGTGAAGCTTTCTTT.

In DNA, the CDR3 is TGTGCCAGCAGTTACTCGCAGGGTAACCCGACCCAGTACTTC. As protein: CASSYSQGNPTQYF. This chain links TRBV6-6 with TRBJ2-5, with D perhaps matching TRBD1 (5 bases). The CDR3 loop spans 14 amino acids. The V gene's germline CDR1 is MNHNY and CDR2 SVGAGI (reference sequence). V dropped 0 bases and J dropped 7 bases, with 12 bases sitting between them.

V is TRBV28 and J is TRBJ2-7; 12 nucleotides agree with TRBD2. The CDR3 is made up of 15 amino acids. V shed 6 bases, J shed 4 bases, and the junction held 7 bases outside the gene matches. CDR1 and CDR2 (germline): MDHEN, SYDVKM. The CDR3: CASRLLAGGPYEQYF. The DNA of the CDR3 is TGTGCCAGCAGGCTTCTAGCGGGAGGGCCATACGAGCAGTACTTC.

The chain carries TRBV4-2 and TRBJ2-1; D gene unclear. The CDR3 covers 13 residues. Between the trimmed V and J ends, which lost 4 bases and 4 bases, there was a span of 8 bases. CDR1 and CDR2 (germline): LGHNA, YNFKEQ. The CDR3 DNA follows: TGTGCCAGCAGCCCCCTCCAGTACAATGAGCAGTTCTTC. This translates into CASSPLQYNEQFF.